This T cell receptor beta chain originates from a study of blood T cell repertoires in COVID-19 (dated by TCRdb to the early 2020s). Concerning the study at large: Samples from collaborators originated in the United States, Italy and Spain and spanned both the acute and convalescent phases of COVID-19. The material from the prospective study consisted of cDNA or gDNA derived from T cells, B-cell-depleted T cells, or PBMCs. The dataset comprised deeply sampled blood TCRbeta repertoires from subjects exposed to, actively infected with, or recovered from COVID-19. The repertoires were made available in a free public database intended to serve as a resource for research on the immune response to SARS-CoV-2. Samples were obtained from the ongoing ImmuneRACE study (first 160 participants) and from about 1,300 subjects provided by 6 global collaborators. A de-identified subject ID, COVID-19 status, age in years and sex were almost always included in the sample metadata. Where HLA class I and class II types were available, the types were taken from metadata supplied by the sample provider, not from assay-based typing.

The germline V gene (reference sequence) sets CDR1 to PRHDT and CDR2 to FYEKMQ. V loses 5 bases of germline sequence and J loses 7 bases, and the interval between the two ends is 11 bases. From cysteine to phenylalanine, the CDR3 is 12 amino acids long. Only CDR3 DNA remains: 36 bases, in frame from the first base. Turning to this clone: Its antigen remains unidentified. Per-nucleotide qualities are absent, and no much larger clonotype sits a single base away.

The collaborating institutions used their own protocols to collect whole blood in K2EDTA tubes. Collaborator samples were shipped for TCRbeta analysis as frozen whole blood, isolated PBMCs, or DNA extracted from either sample type. The immunoSEQ Assay, a bias-controlled multiplex PCR, was used to amplify TCRbeta CDR3 regions from genomic DNA. The study's own analysis went as follows. Nucleated cell counts per sample were estimated from amplification of reference gene primers within the assay. To quantify the absolute abundance of each unique TCRbeta CDR3 rearrangement, sequence reads were collapsed and filtered. For each sample, productive Simpson clonality was calculated as the square root of Simpson's diversity index over productive rearrangements. TCRdb's version of the immuneACCESS table is confined to in-frame rearrangements and falls short of the full clone set. An unresolved V gene accounts for under half of the shortfall where checked; the remainder is of unknown origin. Clone size and V and J calls were adopted from that table, with D and trimming inferred from the DNA. Present in this sample are over 100,000 clones, 75% to 95% of which were seen just once. 5% to 6.5% of the sample is in the top ten clones.

Broader findings and caveats from the paper: The quantity of clinical and demographic metadata differed by source and by participant and was supplied without curation.

The sequence links TRBV13 to TRBJ1-1; a weak D assignment points to TRBD1 (5 bases agree). Sequencing was performed on peripheral blood. The source of this sequence is a human donor in a cohort sampled during active COVID-19. Here the CDR3 is given as CASSLRRGEAFF. The nucleotide sequence reads TGTGCCAGCAGCCTAAGGAGGGGTGAAGCTTTCTTT. Full variable domain (CDR3 extended with the reference TRBV13 and TRBJ1-1 proteins): AAGVIQSPRHLIKEKRETATLKCYPIPRHDTVYWYQQGPGQDPQFLISFYEKMQSDKGSIPDRFSAQQFSDYHSELNMSSLELGDSALYFCASSLRRGEAFFGQGTRLTVV.